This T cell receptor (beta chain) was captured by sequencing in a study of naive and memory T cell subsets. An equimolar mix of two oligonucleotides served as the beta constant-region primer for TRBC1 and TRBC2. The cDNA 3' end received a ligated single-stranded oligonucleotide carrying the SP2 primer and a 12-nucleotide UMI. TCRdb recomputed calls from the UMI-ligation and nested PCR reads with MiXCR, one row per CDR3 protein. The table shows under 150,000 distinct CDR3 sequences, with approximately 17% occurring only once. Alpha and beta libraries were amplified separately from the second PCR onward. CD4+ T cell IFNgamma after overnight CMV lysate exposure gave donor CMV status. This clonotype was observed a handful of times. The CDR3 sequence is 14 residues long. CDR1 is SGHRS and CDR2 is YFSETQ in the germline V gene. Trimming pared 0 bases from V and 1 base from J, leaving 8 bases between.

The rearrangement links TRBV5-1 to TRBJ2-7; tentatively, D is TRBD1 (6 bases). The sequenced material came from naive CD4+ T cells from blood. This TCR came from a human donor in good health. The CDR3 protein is CASSLAGQSYEQYF. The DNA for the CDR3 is TGCGCCAGCAGCTTGGCTGGACAGTCCTACGAGCAGTACTTC. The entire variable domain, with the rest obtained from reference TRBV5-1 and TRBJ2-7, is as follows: KAGVTQTPRYLIKTRGQQVTLSCSPISGHRSVSWYQQTPGQGLQFLFEYFSETQRNKGNFPGRFSGRQFSNSRSEMNVSTLELGDSALYLCASSLAGQSYEQYFGPGTRLTVT.